This T cell receptor beta chain originates from a study of blood T cells in healthy people across ages (dated by TCRdb to about 2015). Study-level background: In model experiments, roughly one uniquely barcoded TCR beta cDNA molecule per two T cells was captured by template switching. To track age-related changes in TCR beta repertoire diversity, the study relied on deep sequencing normalized with unique cDNA molecular identifiers. Donors were grouped into four age groups: young (average 16 years), middle-aged (roughly 40), aged (62) and long-lived (over 80). To avoid experimental bias, donors of different ages were spread randomly across the sequencing lanes. For two donors (one aged 18 to 30 and one aged 80 or older), the study analyzed two additional independent replicas of 1 million unique cDNA reads from the same blood draw. The research as a whole found: Observed TCR beta diversity per million T cells fell roughly linearly with age, and a significant reduction was already apparent by age about 38. The long-lived group showed more naive CD4+ T cells, fewer expanded clones and increased TCR diversity than the aged group, suggesting age selection. Estimates of total diversity based on one million sequenced T cells were considered lower bounds and underestimates. Because the CMV infection status of the donors was unknown, age-related changes in expanded clonotypes may potentially have been confounded. Bulk unsorted PBMC profiling prevented conclusive comparison of naive and antigen-experienced compartments. A strong correlation was found between observed TCR beta diversity and the percentage of naive T cells measured by flow cytometry.

For CDR1 and CDR2, the germline V gene (reference sequence) lists LNHNV and YYDKDF. The CDR3 sequence holds 13 residues, the cysteine and phenylalanine included. Only the CDR3 portion is preserved as DNA: 39 bases, with reading frame beginning at the first base. Systemically healthy Caucasian individuals from Russia, some 36 in total and aged about 6 to 95 years, were included as donors. Each donor gave about 9.7 milliliters of peripheral blood, drawn into EDTA-treated Vacutainer tubes. Ficoll-Paque density-gradient centrifugation was used to isolate PBMCs, with at least 6 million obtained per sample. Total RNA, at least 6 micrograms per sample, was extracted from PBMCs with Trizol reagent. Naive CD45RAhigh/CD27high T cell percentages were measured by flow cytometry on a PBMC aliquot from every donor. Preparation of the library involved 5' RACE. The reads were generated on an Illumina HiSeq 2500. A second PCR of about 6 to 12 cycles was run with a J-beta primer mix and a sample-barcoded 5' primer. Each TCR beta cDNA molecule received a unique molecular identifier from a template-switch 5' adaptor carrying 12 random nucleotides. Each sample yielded at least 2.5 million CDR3-containing paired-end reads. First-strand cDNA synthesis was performed from all RNA using the Mint cDNA synthesis kit, with priming by a TRBC-specific oligonucleotide. After uracil-DNA glycosylase treatment, a first 18-cycle PCR used universal primers M1SS and BC2_uni_R on all cDNA. The study's own analysis went as follows. Normalization of each sample was performed by random selection of 1 million high-quality reads, each carrying a distinct molecular identifier. Instead of being binned into consensus sequences, reads with shared molecular identifiers were discarded. CDR3 identification, clonotype clustering and error correction used MiTCR with a Q25 quality threshold and the strictest error-elimination algorithm. A nonparametric unseen species model with Euler transformation was used to estimate lower-bound total TCR beta diversity. Through fastp at Q25 and MiXCR, TCRdb rebuilt clones from the public reads, retaining in-frame beta chains. Each entry is one CDR3 protein sequence, shown with its most common DNA and genes. TCRdb, not the authors, supplied the V and J calls. This sample is represented by roughly 860,000 distinct CDR3 sequences; around two thirds of them were singletons. The top ten constitute 28% of the sample.

On this clonotype: What this receptor recognizes is not known. The junction does not match germline at one end; this may be a read error.

The receptor chain draws on TRBV15 and TRBJ1-3; perhaps TRBD1 is the D gene, with 6 bases matching. The clonotype was recovered from a man aged 30-40 years in good health. Sequences were obtained from blood. Read as DNA, the sequence is TGTGCAACCAGGGGCAGCTCTGGAAACACCATATATTTT. Its protein reads: CATRGSSGNTIYF.